Listed below are T cell receptor beta chains from one sample, sequenced in a study of cytomegalovirus exposure and HLA in healthy donors. Profiling relied on immunoSEQ multiplex PCR, and the TCRdb table lists in-frame clones only, not all of them. This repertoire shows approximately 130,000 clones, more than 80% found once; its top ten account for about 6.7%. The sample taken for sequencing was PBMCs. These receptors originate from a young woman in good health and CMV-seropositive. Both conserved end residues are part of each CDR3. Each record gives: clone size, J gene, V gene, CDR3 length, D gene, CDR3 protein, CDR3 DNA. A D gene is named only where the DNA matches it firmly. Some rows have no size entry. The others give once, few or many, or a class for an expanded clone.

size: NA
J: TRBJ2-1
V: TRBV2
length: 14
D: NA
CDR3: CASTFYRDINEQFF
DNA: TGTGCCAGCACCTTTTACCGGGACATTAATGAGCAGTTCTTC

size: NA
J: TRBJ1-2
V: TRBV18
length: 15
D: TRBD1
CDR3: CASSLQGPSSYGYTF
DNA: TGTGCCAGCTCACTACAGGGGCCATCTTCCTATGGCTACACCTTC

size: NA
J: TRBJ2-1
V: TRBV28
length: 16
D: TRBD2
CDR3: CASRTPGGESYNEQFF
DNA: TGTGCCAGCAGGACCCCGGGGGGGGAATCCTACAATGAGCAGTTCTTC

size: NA
J: TRBJ2-6
V: TRBV2
length: 15
D: TRBD2
CDR3: CASSPGLAGANVLTF
DNA: TGTGCCAGCAGTCCGGGACTAGCTGGGGCCAACGTCCTGACTTTC

size: NA
J: TRBJ1-1
V: TRBV10-3
length: 12
D: TRBD1
CDR3: CAISDGDRVAFF
DNA: TGTGCCATCAGTGACGGTGACAGGGTGGCTTTCTTT

size: NA
J: TRBJ2-1
V: TRBV5-4
length: 17
D: NA
CDR3: CASSLMWTTGSYNEQFF
DNA: TGTGCCAGCAGCTTGATGTGGACGACGGGGTCCTACAATGAGCAGTTCTTC

size: NA
J: TRBJ1-1
V: TRBV29-1
length: 12
D: NA
CDR3: CSVDGGNTEAFF
DNA: TGCAGCGTCGACGGGGGGAACACTGAAGCTTTCTTT

size: NA
J: TRBJ1-2
V: TRBV28
length: 14
D: TRBD1
CDR3: CASSPLQGVKGYTF
DNA: TGTGCCAGCAGTCCCCTACAGGGGGTAAAGGGCTACACCTTC

size: NA
J: TRBJ2-7
V: TRBV2
length: 14
D: TRBD1
CDR3: CASSGGTDGRGQYF
DNA: TGTGCCAGCAGTGGGGGGACAGACGGCCGAGGTCAGTACTTC

size: few
J: TRBJ2-5
V: TRBV6-4
length: 22
D: TRBD2
CDR3: CASSDRGPTLFLAGGLVETQYF
DNA: TGTGCCAGCAGTGACAGGGGTCCAACTTTATTTTTAGCGGGAGGGTTAGTAGAGACCCAGTACTTC

size: NA
J: TRBJ2-7
V: TRBV9
length: 16
D: TRBD1
CDR3: CASSLSSGTGSNEQYF
DNA: TGTGCCAGCAGCTTATCGTCCGGGACAGGGAGCAACGAGCAGTACTTC

size: few
J: TRBJ1-2
V: TRBV5-1
length: 13
D: NA
CDR3: CASSTDRNYGYTF
DNA: TGCGCCAGCAGCACCGACAGAAACTATGGCTACACCTTC

size: NA
J: TRBJ1-2
V: TRBV2
length: 16
D: NA
CDR3: CASSLLRDTLSHGYTF
DNA: TGTGCCAGCAGTCTTCTACGGGACACCCTGTCCCATGGCTACACCTTC

size: NA
J: TRBJ1-6
V: TRBV15
length: 14
D: NA
CDR3: CATSRDRGTSPLHF
DNA: TGTGCCACCAGCAGAGATCGGGGAACTTCACCCCTCCACTTT

size: NA
J: TRBJ1-1
V: TRBV7-2
length: 13
D: TRBD1
CDR3: CASSLQGAVGAFF
DNA: TGTGCCAGCAGCCTACAGGGGGCAGTAGGAGCTTTCTTT

size: few
J: TRBJ2-7
V: TRBV5-6
length: 16
D: TRBD2
CDR3: CASSLPGTSEIYEQYF
DNA: TGTGCCAGCAGCTTACCCGGGACTAGCGAGATCTACGAGCAGTACTTC

size: NA
J: TRBJ2-5
V: TRBV4-1
length: 15
D: NA
CDR3: CASSLHPTRLETQYF
DNA: TGCGCCAGCAGCCTCCACCCGACTAGGTTAGAGACCCAGTACTTC

size: once
J: TRBJ2-7
V: TRBV5-4
length: 15
D: TRBD1
CDR3: CASSPMETGAYEQYF
DNA: TGTGCCAGCAGTCCTATGGAGACAGGGGCCTACGAGCAGTACTTC

size: few
J: TRBJ2-5
V: TRBV6-1
length: 15
D: TRBD2
CDR3: CASSELAGDQETQYF
DNA: TGTGCCAGCAGTGAGTTAGCGGGCGACCAAGAGACCCAGTACTTC

size: few
J: TRBJ2-3
V: TRBV29-1
length: 13
D: TRBD2
CDR3: CSPRLAVTDTQYF
DNA: TGCAGCCCGCGACTAGCTGTGACAGATACGCAGTATTTT

size: NA
J: TRBJ2-2
V: TRBV11-2
length: 15
D: TRBD1
CDR3: CASITTRGQPGELFF
DNA: TGTGCCAGCATCACTACAAGGGGGCAACCCGGGGAGCTGTTTTTT

size: NA
J: TRBJ1-1
V: TRBV9
length: 12
D: NA
CDR3: CASSESGTEAFF
DNA: TGTGCCAGCAGCGAATCGGGCACTGAAGCTTTCTTT

size: NA
J: TRBJ1-2
V: TRBV29-1
length: 12
D: NA
CDR3: CSIPRGPQGYTF
DNA: TGCAGCATTCCCCGAGGGCCCCAAGGCTACACCTTC

size: NA
J: TRBJ2-7
V: TRBV5-1
length: 12
D: NA
CDR3: CASRLDHYEQYF
DNA: TGCGCCAGCAGGTTAGATCACTACGAGCAGTACTTC

size: NA
J: TRBJ1-5
V: TRBV29-1
length: 15
D: TRBD1
CDR3: CSVIGQGEIREPQHF
DNA: TGCAGCGTGATCGGACAGGGGGAAATAAGGGAGCCCCAGCATTTT

size: NA
J: TRBJ2-5
V: TRBV6-1
length: 14
D: TRBD1
CDR3: CASYRQGAWETQYF
DNA: TGTGCCAGCTACCGACAGGGGGCTTGGGAGACCCAGTACTTC

size: NA
J: TRBJ1-5
V: TRBV7-2
length: 13
D: NA
CDR3: CASSPQQSQPQHF
DNA: TGTGCCAGCAGCCCCCAACAGAGCCAGCCCCAGCATTTT

size: NA
J: TRBJ2-6
V: TRBV4-1
length: 18
D: NA
CDR3: CASSPLTALSSGANVLTF
DNA: TGCGCCAGCAGCCCCCTGACAGCACTAAGCTCTGGGGCCAACGTCCTGACTTTC

size: NA
J: TRBJ2-7
V: TRBV5-1
length: 14
D: TRBD2
CDR3: CASTLGAGGDEQYF
DNA: TGCGCCAGCACCCTTGGCGCGGGAGGGGACGAGCAGTACTTC

size: few
J: TRBJ2-1
V: TRBV7-9
length: 13
D: NA
CDR3: CASSLVGANEQFF
DNA: TGTGCCAGCAGCTTAGTTGGGGCTAATGAGCAGTTCTTC

size: NA
J: TRBJ1-1
V: TRBV7-9
length: 14
D: NA
CDR3: CASSSPPGITEAFF
DNA: TGTGCCAGCAGCTCCCCCCCAGGAATCACTGAAGCTTTCTTT

size: NA
J: TRBJ2-3
V: TRBV5-8
length: 18
D: TRBD2
CDR3: CASSLSRTSGGSTDTQYF
DNA: TGTGCCAGCAGCCTATCTAGGACTAGCGGGGGGAGCACAGATACGCAGTATTTT

size: NA
J: TRBJ1-3
V: TRBV9
length: 15
D: NA
CDR3: CASSVEGEGGNTIYF
DNA: TGTGCCAGCAGCGTCGAGGGGGAAGGAGGAAACACCATATATTTT

size: NA
J: TRBJ2-5
V: TRBV7-9
length: 13
D: NA
CDR3: CASSSSGGETQYF
DNA: TGTGCCAGCAGCTCCTCCGGTGGAGAGACCCAGTACTTC

size: NA
J: TRBJ1-4
V: TRBV5-1
length: 14
D: TRBD1
CDR3: CASSGGQGDEKLFF
DNA: TGCGCCAGCTCCGGGGGACAGGGTGACGAAAAACTGTTTTTT

size: NA
J: TRBJ1-1
V: TRBV4-2
length: 14
D: NA
CDR3: CASSQVRGGGEAFF
DNA: TGTGCCAGCAGCCAGGTCCGCGGGGGCGGTGAAGCTTTCTTT

size: few
J: TRBJ1-2
V: TRBV10-3
length: 12
D: NA
CDR3: CAIRDNWDGYTF
DNA: TGTGCCATCAGGGACAACTGGGATGGCTACACCTTC

size: few
J: TRBJ1-2
V: TRBV6-4
length: 13
D: TRBD1
CDR3: CASSDSTGNGYTF
DNA: TGTGCCAGCAGTGACTCGACAGGGAACGGCTACACCTTC

size: NA
J: TRBJ1-5
V: TRBV19
length: 14
D: NA
CDR3: CATKGIYSNQPQHF
DNA: TGTGCCACCAAGGGGATCTATAGCAATCAGCCCCAGCATTTT

size: NA
J: TRBJ2-2
V: TRBV5-1
length: 18
D: TRBD1
CDR3: CASSLGQGAPGSTGELFF
DNA: TGCGCCAGCAGCTTAGGACAGGGAGCACCCGGCAGTACCGGGGAGCTGTTTTTT

size: NA
J: TRBJ2-3
V: TRBV30
length: 13
D: NA
CDR3: CAWSGGRTDTQYF
DNA: TGTGCCTGGAGTGGGGGGAGGACAGATACGCAGTATTTT

size: NA
J: TRBJ2-5
V: TRBV29-1
length: 9
D: NA
CDR3: CSAGDIQYF
DNA: TGCAGCGCTGGGGACATCCAGTACTTC

size: NA
J: TRBJ2-7
V: TRBV5-4
length: 13
D: NA
CDR3: CASSLPGSGEQYF
DNA: TGTGCCAGCAGCTTGCCGGGATCGGGCGAGCAGTACTTC

size: NA
J: TRBJ1-1
V: TRBV29-1
length: 12
D: NA
CDR3: CSVSWPGAEAFF
DNA: TGCAGCGTTTCTTGGCCCGGGGCTGAAGCTTTCTTT

size: NA
J: TRBJ2-5
V: TRBV2
length: 9
D: NA
CDR3: CAIKETQYF
DNA: TGTGCCATCAAAGAGACCCAGTACTTC

size: NA
J: TRBJ2-2
V: TRBV30
length: 14
D: NA
CDR3: CAWSVLEVTGELFF
DNA: TGCGCCTGGAGTGTATTAGAGGTTACCGGGGAGCTGTTTTTT

size: once
J: TRBJ1-2
V: TRBV25-1
length: 14
D: TRBD1
CDR3: CASSRTGEDYGYTF
DNA: TGTGCCAGCTCGAGGACAGGGGAGGACTATGGCTACACCTTC

size: NA
J: TRBJ2-5
V: TRBV5-4
length: 14
D: NA
CDR3: CASSSPSDQETQYF
DNA: TGTGCCAGCAGCTCCCCCAGCGACCAAGAGACCCAGTACTTC

size: few
J: TRBJ2-7
V: TRBV13
length: 12
D: NA
CDR3: CASSRSSYEQYF
DNA: TGTGCCAGCAGCCGCAGCTCCTACGAGCAGTACTTC

size: NA
J: TRBJ2-7
V: TRBV30
length: 12
D: NA
CDR3: CAWSSIPYEQYF
DNA: TGTGCCTGGAGTTCAATCCCATACGAGCAGTACTTC

size: once
J: TRBJ2-3
V: TRBV27
length: 19
D: TRBD2
CDR3: CASSFSPLLAGDRTDTQYF
DNA: TGTGCCAGCAGTTTCTCACCCCTTTTAGCGGGGGACCGCACAGATACGCAGTATTTT

size: NA
J: TRBJ1-4
V: TRBV5-4
length: 14
D: NA
CDR3: CASSLTGLNEKLFF
DNA: TGTGCCAGCAGCCTGACAGGACTTAATGAAAAACTGTTTTTT

size: NA
J: TRBJ2-1
V: TRBV6-4
length: 17
D: NA
CDR3: CASSGGSSESSYNEQFF
DNA: TGTGCCAGCAGTGGCGGCTCTAGCGAGAGCTCCTACAATGAGCAGTTCTTC

size: NA
J: TRBJ2-7
V: TRBV15
length: 16
D: NA
CDR3: CATSRGGHPNPYEQYF
DNA: TGTGCCACCAGCAGAGGTGGCCATCCAAACCCCTACGAGCAGTACTTC

size: few
J: TRBJ1-5
V: TRBV2
length: 15
D: NA
CDR3: CASRGQSGLNQPQHF
DNA: TGTGCCAGCAGAGGACAATCGGGACTCAATCAGCCCCAGCATTTT

size: NA
J: TRBJ2-7
V: TRBV6-1
length: 14
D: NA
CDR3: CASIAQGTAYEQYF
DNA: TGTGCCAGCATCGCCCAAGGAACAGCCTACGAGCAGTACTTC

size: NA
J: TRBJ2-1
V: TRBV4-1
length: 19
D: TRBD2
CDR3: CASSQEGTSGPSSYNEQFF
DNA: TGCGCCAGCAGCCAAGAGGGGACTAGCGGGCCGAGCTCCTACAATGAGCAGTTCTTC

size: NA
J: TRBJ1-2
V: TRBV19
length: 13
D: TRBD1
CDR3: CASSRDRVYGYTF
DNA: TGTGCCAGTAGTAGGGACAGGGTCTATGGCTACACCTTC

size: NA
J: TRBJ2-7
V: TRBV7-9
length: 13
D: TRBD1
CDR3: CASSPGQLYEQYF
DNA: TGTGCCAGCAGCCCGGGACAGCTCTACGAGCAGTACTTC